Sequencing of this T cell receptor beta chain was carried out in a study of a mutant IDH1 vaccine in newly diagnosed glioma. At the level of the study: Of treated patients, approximately 60% were men and about 38% women, averaging roughly 40 years.

The time point was: baseline, week 1 (first vaccination visit). Documented treatment: pre-vaccination baseline after standard-of-care therapy. Here immunoSEQ multiplex PCR was the method, and the copy in TCRdb shows in-frame clones only, minus some. The sample lists roughly 70,000 clones, around 86% occurring once. Trimming shortened V by 5 bases and J by 2 bases, and 15 bases separated the two germline ends. Germline lookup yields CDR1 MDHEN and CDR2 SYDVKM. The CDR3 covers 15 residues. The V gene is TRBV28, the J gene TRBJ1-1, with TRBD1 as a possible D gene (6 bases). The sample in question was PBMCs, obtained from a glioma patient treated with radiotherapy, temozolomide or both. The clonotype was recovered from a man aged 30 to 45 with glioma. CDR3 region: CASSPGQLSNTEAFF. CDR3 coding DNA: TGTGCCAGCAGTCCTGGACAGCTGAGTAACACTGAAGCTTTCTTT.